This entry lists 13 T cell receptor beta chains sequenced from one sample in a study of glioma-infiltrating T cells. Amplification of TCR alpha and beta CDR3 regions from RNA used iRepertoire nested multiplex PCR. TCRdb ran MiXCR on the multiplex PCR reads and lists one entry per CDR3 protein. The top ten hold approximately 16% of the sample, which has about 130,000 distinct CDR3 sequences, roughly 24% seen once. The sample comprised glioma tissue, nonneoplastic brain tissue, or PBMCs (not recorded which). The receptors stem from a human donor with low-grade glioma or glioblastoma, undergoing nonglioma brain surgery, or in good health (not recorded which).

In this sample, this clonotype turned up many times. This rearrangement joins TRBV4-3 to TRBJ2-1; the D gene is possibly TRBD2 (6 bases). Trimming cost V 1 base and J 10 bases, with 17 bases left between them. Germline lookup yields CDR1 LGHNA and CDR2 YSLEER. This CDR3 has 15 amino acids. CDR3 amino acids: CASSQAGMGGNEQFF. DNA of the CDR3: TGCGCCAGCAGCCAAGCGGGGATGGGCGGGAACGAGCAGTTCTTC.

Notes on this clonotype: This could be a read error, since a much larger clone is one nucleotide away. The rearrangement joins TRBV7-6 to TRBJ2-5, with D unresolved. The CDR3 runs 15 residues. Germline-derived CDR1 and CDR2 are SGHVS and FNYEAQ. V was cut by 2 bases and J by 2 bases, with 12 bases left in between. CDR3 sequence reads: CASSLYPVRQETQYF. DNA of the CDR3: TGTGCCAGCAGCTTATACCCTGTTAGGCAAGAGACCCAGTACTTC.

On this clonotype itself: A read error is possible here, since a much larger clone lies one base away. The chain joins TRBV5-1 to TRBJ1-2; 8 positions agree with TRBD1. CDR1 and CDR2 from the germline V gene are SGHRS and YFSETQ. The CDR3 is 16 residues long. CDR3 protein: CASRLAGQELSYGYTF. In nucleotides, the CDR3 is TGCGCCAGCCGCTTGGCGGGACAGGAATTGAGCTATGGCTACACCTTC.

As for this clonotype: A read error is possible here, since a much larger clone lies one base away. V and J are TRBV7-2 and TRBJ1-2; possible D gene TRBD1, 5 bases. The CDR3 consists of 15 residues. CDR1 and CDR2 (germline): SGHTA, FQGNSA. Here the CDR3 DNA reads TGTGCCAGCAGCTTAGGGGCCGGGACTAACTATGGCTACGCCTTC. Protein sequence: CASSLGAGTNYGYAF.

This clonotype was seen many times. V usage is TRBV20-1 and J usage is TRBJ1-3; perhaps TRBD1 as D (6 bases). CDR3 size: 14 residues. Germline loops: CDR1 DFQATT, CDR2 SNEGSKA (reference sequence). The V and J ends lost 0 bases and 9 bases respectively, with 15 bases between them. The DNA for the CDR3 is TGCAGTGCTAGAGACATACAGGGTTTCGGCACCATATATTTT. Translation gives CSARDIQGFGTIYF.

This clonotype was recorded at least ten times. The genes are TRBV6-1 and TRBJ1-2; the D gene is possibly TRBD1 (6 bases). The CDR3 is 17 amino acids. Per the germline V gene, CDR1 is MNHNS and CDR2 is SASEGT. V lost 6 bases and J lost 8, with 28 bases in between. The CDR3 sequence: CASSNYRPGAHLRGYTF. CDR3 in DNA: TGTGCCAGCAGCAACTATCGGCCAGGGGCCCACTTACGGGGCTACACCTTC.

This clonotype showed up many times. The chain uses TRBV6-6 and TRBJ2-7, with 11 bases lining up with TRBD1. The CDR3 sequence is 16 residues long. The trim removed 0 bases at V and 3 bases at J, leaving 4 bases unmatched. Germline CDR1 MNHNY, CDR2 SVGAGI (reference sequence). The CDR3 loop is CASSYSGTGGFYEQYF. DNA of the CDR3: TGTGCCAGCAGTTACTCGGGGACAGGGGGTTTCTACGAGCAGTACTTC.

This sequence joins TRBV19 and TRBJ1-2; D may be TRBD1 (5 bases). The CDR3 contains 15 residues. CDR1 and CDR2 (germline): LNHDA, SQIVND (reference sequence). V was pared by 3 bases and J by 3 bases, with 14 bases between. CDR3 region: CASSIEGRLDYGYTF. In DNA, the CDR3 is TGTGCCAGTAGTATCGAGGGGCGCTTGGACTATGGCTACACCTTC.

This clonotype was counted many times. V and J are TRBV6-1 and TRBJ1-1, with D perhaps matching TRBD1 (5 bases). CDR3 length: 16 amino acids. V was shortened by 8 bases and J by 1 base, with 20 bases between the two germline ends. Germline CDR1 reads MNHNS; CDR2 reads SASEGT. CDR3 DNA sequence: TGTGCCAGCGGGTGGTTCAGGGAAAGGGGGAACACTGAAGCTTTCTTT. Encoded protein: CASGWFRERGNTEAFF.

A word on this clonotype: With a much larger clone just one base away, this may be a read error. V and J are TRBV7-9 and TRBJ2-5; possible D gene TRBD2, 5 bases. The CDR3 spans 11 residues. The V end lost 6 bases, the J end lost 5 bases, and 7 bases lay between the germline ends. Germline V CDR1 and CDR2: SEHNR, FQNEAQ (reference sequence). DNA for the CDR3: TGTGCCAGCAGTTGCGGGGAGACCCAGTACTTC. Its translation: CASSCGETQYF.

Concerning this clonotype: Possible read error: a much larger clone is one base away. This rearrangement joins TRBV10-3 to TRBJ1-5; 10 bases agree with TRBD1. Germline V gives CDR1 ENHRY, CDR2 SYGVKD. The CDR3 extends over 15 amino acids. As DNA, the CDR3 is TGTGCCACCAGAAACGGACAGGGGGGTAATCAGCCCGAGCATTTT. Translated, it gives CATRNGQGGNQPEHF.

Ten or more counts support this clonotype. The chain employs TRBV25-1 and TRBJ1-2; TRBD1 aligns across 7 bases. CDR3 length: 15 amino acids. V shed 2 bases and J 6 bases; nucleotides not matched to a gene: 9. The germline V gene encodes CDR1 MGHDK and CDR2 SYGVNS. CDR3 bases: TGTGCCAGCAGTGAAATCAAGGGGGCAAGACATGGCTACACCTTC. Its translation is CASSEIKGARHGYTF.

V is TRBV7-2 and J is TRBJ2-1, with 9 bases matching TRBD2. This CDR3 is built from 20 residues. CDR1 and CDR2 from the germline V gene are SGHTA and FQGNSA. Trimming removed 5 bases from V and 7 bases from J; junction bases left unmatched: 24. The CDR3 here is CASSPSTREGQLGVSNEQFF. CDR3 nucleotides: TGTGCCAGCAGCCCATCGACGCGGGAGGGCCAACTCGGAGTTTCGAATGAGCAGTTCTTC.